This T cell receptor beta chain was recovered during a study of CXCR3-negative and CXCR3-positive naive CD8 T cells. Study details: Sequencing gave about 135 million TRB reads overall, about 1.5 +/- 0.3 million per library. Study findings and constraints: Relative to CXCR3-negative naive cells, CXCR3-positive naive cells had more hydrophobic TRB CDR3s. For naive cells, CXCR3-negative and CXCR3-positive subsets had similar TRBV-TRBJ usage; for memory cells, usage differed.

UMI-labeled 5' RACE TRB cDNA libraries were prepared from the cells. TCRdb reworked the 5' RACE reads into one entry per CDR3 protein, no DNA. The specimen's table records 5,300 or so distinct CDR3 sequences. The germline gives CDR1 SQVTM, CDR2 ANQGSEA. The CDR3 spans 12 residues. This clonotype is deemed medium-sized by its frequency. The antigen is unknown. This receptor was taken from a human donor in good health. Some clones in this sample may be carry-over from other donors' samples. V and J are TRBV29-1 and TRBJ1-2. Sequenced sample: naive CXCR3+ CD8+ T cells from blood. Subset: CD45RO-CCR7+CD27+CD95- naive CD8+ T cells expressing CXCR3 (TNR3+). CDR3: CSVEGRHYGYTF.